This T cell receptor beta chain stems from a study of T cells in women clearing cervical HPV infection. The overall study: Controls gave blood once infection was undetectable; cases at lesion identification.

MY09/MY11 PCR detected cervical HPV DNA; dot-blot assigned genotypes. Comment on this clone: The read stops 3 residues short of the end of the CDR3; the missing end is completed from the germline J gene.

The germline gives CDR1 WSHSY, CDR2 SAAADI. The CDR3 loop spans 13 amino acids. immunoSEQ multiplex PCR used an average of approximately 1,300 ng genomic DNA. Sequenced by immunoSEQ multiplex PCR; TCRdb stores in-frame clones only, minus some. This listing includes roughly 30,000 clones. Sequencing used blood buffy coat. The chain uses TRBV10-2 and TRBJ1-4, with a possible D match to TRBD1 (5 bases). The TCR was taken from a woman between 18 and 69 years old with a cervical HPV16 infection that either progressed to CIN3+ or cleared (not recorded which). CDR3 protein: CASSDRENSPLFF. CDR3 DNA (partial): TGCGCCAGCAGTGACAGGGAGAATTCACCA.